This T cell receptor beta chain was recovered during a study of identical twins. In TCRdb, the 5' RACE reads were re-called with MiXCR into one record per CDR3 protein. The sample shows approximately 490,000 distinct CDR3 sequences, approximately 20% of them seen only once. V was trimmed by 3 bases and J by 6 bases, leaving 7 bases between them. The CDR3 contains 12 residues. Germline V lookup: CDR1 ENHRY, CDR2 SYGVKD. These data are also associated with another study on yellow fever vaccine responses in identical twins.

This TCR derives from a woman between 18 and 29 years old in good health. The gene calls are TRBV10-3 and TRBJ2-3; no clear D gene. The specimen was CD4+ T cells sorted from blood. The CDR3 nucleotides are TGTGCCATCAGTGACAGGCAGGATACGCAGTATTTT. It yields the protein CAISDRQDTQYF.